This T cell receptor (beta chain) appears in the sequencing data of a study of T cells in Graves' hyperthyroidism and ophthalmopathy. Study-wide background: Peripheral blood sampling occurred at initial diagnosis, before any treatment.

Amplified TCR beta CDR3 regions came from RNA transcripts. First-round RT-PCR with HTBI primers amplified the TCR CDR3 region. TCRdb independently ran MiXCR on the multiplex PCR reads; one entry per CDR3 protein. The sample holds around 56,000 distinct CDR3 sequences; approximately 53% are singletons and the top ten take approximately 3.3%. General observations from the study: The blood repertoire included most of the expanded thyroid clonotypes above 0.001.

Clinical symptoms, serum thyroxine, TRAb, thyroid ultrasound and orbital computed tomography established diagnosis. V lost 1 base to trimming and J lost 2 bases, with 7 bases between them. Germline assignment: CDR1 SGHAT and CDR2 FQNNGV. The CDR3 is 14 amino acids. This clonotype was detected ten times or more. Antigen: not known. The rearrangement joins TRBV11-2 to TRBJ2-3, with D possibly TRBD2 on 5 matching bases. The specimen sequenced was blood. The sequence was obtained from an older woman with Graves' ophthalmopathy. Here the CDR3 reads CASSLGGPTDTQYF. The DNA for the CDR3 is TGTGCCAGCAGCTTAGGCGGGCCCACAGATACGCAGTATTTT.